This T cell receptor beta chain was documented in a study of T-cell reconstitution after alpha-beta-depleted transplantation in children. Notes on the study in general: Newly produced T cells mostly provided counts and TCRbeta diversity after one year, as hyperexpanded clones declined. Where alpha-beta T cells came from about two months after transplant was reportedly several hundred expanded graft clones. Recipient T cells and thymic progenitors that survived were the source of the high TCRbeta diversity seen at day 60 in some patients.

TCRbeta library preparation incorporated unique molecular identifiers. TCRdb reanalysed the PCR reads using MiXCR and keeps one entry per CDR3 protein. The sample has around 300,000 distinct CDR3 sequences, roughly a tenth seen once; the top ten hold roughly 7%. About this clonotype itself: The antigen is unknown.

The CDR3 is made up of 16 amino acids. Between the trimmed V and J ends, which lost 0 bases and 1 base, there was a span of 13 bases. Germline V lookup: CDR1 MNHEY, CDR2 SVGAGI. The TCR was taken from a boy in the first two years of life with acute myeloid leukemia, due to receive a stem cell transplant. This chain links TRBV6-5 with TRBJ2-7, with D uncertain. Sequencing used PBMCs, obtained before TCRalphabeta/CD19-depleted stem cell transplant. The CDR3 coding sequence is TGTGCCAGCAGTTACTCTGATGTCGCACAGTCCTACGAGCAGTACTTC. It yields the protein CASSYSDVAQSYEQYF.